The clone carrying this T cell receptor beta chain appeared a single time. Its specificity is unknown. V lost 4 bases and J lost 2; bases outside the gene matches: 10. Germline V gene sequence: CDR1 MNHEY, CDR2 SMNVEV (reference sequence). This CDR3 comprises 17 residues. This was a deep-level run. Generated by immunoSEQ multiplex PCR, the TCRdb table keeps only in-frame clones and is missing some. The data show more than 450,000 clones, 79% seen once. The source of the sample is a study of shared clonotypes between healthy human individuals. Study-level background: Two female and three male donors aged 18 to 49 were enrolled. Study-level findings and limits: Blood alone was sampled, and tissue repertoires likely differ.

Sequences were obtained from PBMCs. The origin of this receptor is a woman in her thirties or forties in good health. Some clones in this sample may be carry-over from other donors' samples. The V and J genes are TRBV27 and TRBJ1-2; 10 positions agree with TRBD1. The CDR3 is CASSSLLDRGQNYGYTF. The CDR3 DNA reads TGTGCCAGCAGTTCACTACTAGACAGGGGGCAGAACTATGGCTACACCTTC.